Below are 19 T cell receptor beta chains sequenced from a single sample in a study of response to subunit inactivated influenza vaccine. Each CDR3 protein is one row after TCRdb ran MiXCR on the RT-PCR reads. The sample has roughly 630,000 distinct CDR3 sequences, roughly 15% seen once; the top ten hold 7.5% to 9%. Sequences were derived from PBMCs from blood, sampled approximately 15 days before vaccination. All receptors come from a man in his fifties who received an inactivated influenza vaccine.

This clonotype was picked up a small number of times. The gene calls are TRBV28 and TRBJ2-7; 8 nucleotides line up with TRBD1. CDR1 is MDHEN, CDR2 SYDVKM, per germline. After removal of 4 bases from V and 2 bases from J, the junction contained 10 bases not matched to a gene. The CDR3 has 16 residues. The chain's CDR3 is CASSYPLRDRTYEQYF. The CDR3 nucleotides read TGTGCCAGCAGTTATCCGCTCCGGGACAGGACCTACGAGCAGTACTTC.

The CDR3 here is CSARAGHSLGNTEAFF. DNA for the CDR3: TGCAGTGCTAGGGCGGGACACTCACTGGGGAACACTGAAGCTTTCTTT. This chain joins TRBV20-1 and TRBJ1-1; a possible D gene is TRBD1 (6 bases). Germline CDR1 and CDR2: DFQATT and SNEGSKA (reference sequence). The ends were cut back, 3 bases at V and 1 base at J, with 18 bases in the middle. This CDR3 spans 16 amino acids.

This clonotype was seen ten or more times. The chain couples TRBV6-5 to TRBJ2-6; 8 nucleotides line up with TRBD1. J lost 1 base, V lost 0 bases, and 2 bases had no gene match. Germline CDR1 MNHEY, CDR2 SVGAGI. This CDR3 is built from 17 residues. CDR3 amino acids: CASSYSRTGSGANVLTF. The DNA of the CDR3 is TGTGCCAGCAGTTACTCTAGGACAGGGTCTGGGGCCAACGTCCTGACTTTC.

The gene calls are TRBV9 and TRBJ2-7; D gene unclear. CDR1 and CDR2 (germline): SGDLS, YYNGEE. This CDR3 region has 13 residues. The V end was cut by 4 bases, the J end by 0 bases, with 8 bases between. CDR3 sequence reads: CASSNQNSYEQYF. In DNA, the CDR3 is TGTGCCAGCAGCAATCAGAACTCCTACGAGCAGTACTTC.

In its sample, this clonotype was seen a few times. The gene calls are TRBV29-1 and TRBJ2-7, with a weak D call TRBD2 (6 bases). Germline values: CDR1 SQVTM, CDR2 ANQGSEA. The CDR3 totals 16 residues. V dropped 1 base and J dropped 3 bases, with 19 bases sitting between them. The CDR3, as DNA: TGCAGCGTTGAAGGTTCGGTGGAGGGTAGGATCTACGAGCAGTACTTC. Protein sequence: CSVEGSVEGRIYEQYF.

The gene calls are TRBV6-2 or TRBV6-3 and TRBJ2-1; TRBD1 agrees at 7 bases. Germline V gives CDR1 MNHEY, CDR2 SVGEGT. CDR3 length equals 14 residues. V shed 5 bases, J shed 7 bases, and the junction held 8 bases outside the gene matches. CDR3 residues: CASSITGVSNEQFF. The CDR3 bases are TGTGCCAGCAGTATAACAGGGGTTTCAAATGAGCAGTTCTTC.

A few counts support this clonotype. CDR3 DNA sequence: TGTGCCAGCAGTTCCGGGGGGTACTACGAGCAGTACTTC. It is translated as CASSSGGYYEQYF. The chain uses TRBV28 and TRBJ2-7; 7 bases agree with TRBD2. V gave up 4 bases and J gave up 3 bases; unmatched junction bases: 3. Per germline, CDR1 MDHEN and CDR2 SYDVKM. This CDR3 has 13 amino acids.

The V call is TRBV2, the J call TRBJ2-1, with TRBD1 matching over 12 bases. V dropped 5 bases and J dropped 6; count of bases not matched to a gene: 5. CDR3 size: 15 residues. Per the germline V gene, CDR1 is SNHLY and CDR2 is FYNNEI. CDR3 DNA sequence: TGTGCCAGCAGTACGGGACAGGGGGCGGGCAATGAGCAGTTCTTC. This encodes CASSTGQGAGNEQFF. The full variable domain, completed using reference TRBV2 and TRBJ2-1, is EPEVTQTPSHQVTQMGQEVILRCVPISNHLYFYWYRQILGQKVEFLVSFYNNEISEKSEIFDDQFSVERPDGSNFTLKIRSTKLEDSAMYFCASSTGQGAGNEQFFGPGTRLTVL.

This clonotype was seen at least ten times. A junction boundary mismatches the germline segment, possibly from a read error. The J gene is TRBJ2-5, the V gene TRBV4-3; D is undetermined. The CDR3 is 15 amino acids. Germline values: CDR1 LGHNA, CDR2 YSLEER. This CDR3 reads CASSQDWGSYESQYF. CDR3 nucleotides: TGCGCCAGCAGCCAAGATTGGGGAAGCTATGAGAGCCAGTACTTC.

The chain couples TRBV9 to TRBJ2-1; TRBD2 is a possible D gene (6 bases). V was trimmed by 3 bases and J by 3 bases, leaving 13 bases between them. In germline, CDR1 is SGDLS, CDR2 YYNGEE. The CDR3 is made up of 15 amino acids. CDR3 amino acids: CASSEGGGRYNEQFF. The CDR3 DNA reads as TGTGCCAGCAGCGAGGGAGGCGGGCGCTACAATGAGCAGTTCTTC.

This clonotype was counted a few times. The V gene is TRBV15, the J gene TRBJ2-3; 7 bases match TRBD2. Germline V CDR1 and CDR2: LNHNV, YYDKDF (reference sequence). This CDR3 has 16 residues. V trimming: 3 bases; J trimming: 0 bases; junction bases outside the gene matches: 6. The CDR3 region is CATSSRTSSSTDTQYF. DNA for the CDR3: TGTGCCACCAGCAGCCGGACTAGTTCTAGCACAGATACGCAGTATTTT.

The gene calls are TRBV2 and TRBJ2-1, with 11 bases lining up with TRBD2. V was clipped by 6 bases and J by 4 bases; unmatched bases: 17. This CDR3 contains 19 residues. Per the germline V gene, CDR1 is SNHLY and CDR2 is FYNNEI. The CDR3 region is CASRGEGHPASGRYNEQFF. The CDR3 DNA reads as TGTGCCAGCAGGGGTGAGGGACATCCAGCTAGCGGGAGGTACAATGAGCAGTTCTTC.

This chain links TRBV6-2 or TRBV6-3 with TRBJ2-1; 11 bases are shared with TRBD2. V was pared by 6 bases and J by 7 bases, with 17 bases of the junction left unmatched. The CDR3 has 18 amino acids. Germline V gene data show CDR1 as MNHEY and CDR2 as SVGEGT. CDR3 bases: TGTGCCAGCAGGGCCGACTCTTTAGCGGGAGGGCCTAGAAATGAGCAGTTCTTC. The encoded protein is CASRADSLAGGPRNEQFF.

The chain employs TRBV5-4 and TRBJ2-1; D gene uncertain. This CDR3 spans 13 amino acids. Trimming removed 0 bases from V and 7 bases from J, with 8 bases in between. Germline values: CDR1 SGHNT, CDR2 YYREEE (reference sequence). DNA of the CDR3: TGTGCCAGCAGCTTGGAGGGTTGGAATGAGCAGTTCTTC. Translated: CASSLEGWNEQFF.

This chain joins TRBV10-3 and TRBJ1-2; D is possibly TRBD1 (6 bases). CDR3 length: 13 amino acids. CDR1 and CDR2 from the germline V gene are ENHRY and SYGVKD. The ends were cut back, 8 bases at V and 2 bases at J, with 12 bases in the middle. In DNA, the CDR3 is TGTGCCATCCTAGGGCAGGGGAACTATGGCTACACCTTC. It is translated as CAILGQGNYGYTF.

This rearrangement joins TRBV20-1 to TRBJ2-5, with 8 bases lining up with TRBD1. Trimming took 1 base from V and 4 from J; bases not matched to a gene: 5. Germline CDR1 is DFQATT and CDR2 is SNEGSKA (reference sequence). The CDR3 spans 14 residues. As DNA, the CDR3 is TGCAGTGCTAGAGTGACAGGGGTCCCAGAGACCCAGTACTTC. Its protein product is CSARVTGVPETQYF.

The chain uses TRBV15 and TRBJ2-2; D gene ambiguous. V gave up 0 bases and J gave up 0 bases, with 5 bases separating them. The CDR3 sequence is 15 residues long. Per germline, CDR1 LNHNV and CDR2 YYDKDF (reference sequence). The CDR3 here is CATSRDPPNTGELFF. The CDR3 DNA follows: TGTGCCACCAGCAGAGATCCCCCGAACACCGGGGAGCTGTTTTTT. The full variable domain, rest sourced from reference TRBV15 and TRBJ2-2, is DAMVIQNPRYQVTQFGKPVTLSCSQTLNHNVMYWYQQKSSQAPKLLFHYYDKDFNNEADTPDNFQSRRPNTSFCFLDIRSPGLGDTAMYLCATSRDPPNTGELFFGEGSRLTVL.

The CDR3 coding sequence is TGCGCCAGCAGCCAACGGACTAGCGGCACAGATACGCAGTATTTT. Residues: CASSQRTSGTDTQYF. This chain joins TRBV4-3 and TRBJ2-3; 9 bases are shared with TRBD2. CDR3 length: 15 amino acids. Looked up from germline, CDR1 is LGHNA and CDR2 is YSLEER. J was trimmed by 1 base and V by 2 bases; bases with no gene match: 1.

The CDR3 sequence: CASRPRLGIGEKLFF. The CDR3 bases are TGTGCCAGCAGACCCCGACTAGGGATTGGTGAAAAACTGTTTTTT. This chain connects TRBV12-3 or TRBV12-4 to TRBJ1-4; D remains ambiguous. The CDR3 totals 15 residues. The V end was cut by 6 bases, the J end by 7 bases, with 18 bases between.